The 27 T cell receptor beta chains below come from one sample, sequenced in a study of shared clonotypes between healthy human individuals. Naive CD8 isolation took CD45RO-negative cells positively selected for CCR7 and excluded terminally differentiated effector memory CD45RA+ cells. TCRdb's table, derived via immunoSEQ multiplex PCR, lists solely in-frame clones and lacks some. Among about 610,000 clones listed, about 96% were seen once. The specimen sequenced was naive CD8+ T cells sorted from blood. All receptors come from a woman in her twenties or thirties in good health.

The chain uses TRBV13 and TRBJ2-7; TRBD1 is a possible D gene (6 bases). From germline, CDR1 is PRHDT and CDR2 FYEKMQ (reference sequence). Trimming shortened V by 5 bases and J by 3 bases, and 17 bases separated the two germline ends. CDR3 length: 15 amino acids. The CDR3 DNA sequence: TGTGCCAGCAGCACAGGGACAACCCCCGTCTACGAGCAGTACTTC. Translated: CASSTGTTPVYEQYF.

This chain joins TRBV28 and TRBJ2-3, with 13 bases aligning to TRBD2. CDR3 length: 13 amino acids. Germline values: CDR1 MDHEN, CDR2 SYDVKM. J gave up 5 bases and V 10 bases, and 3 bases lay outside the gene matches. The CDR3 sequence: CATRLAGGDTQYF. CDR3 nucleotides: TGTGCCACCCGACTAGCGGGAGGAGATACGCAGTATTTT.

V usage is TRBV13 and J usage is TRBJ1-2; weak D call: TRBD1 (6 bases). V dropped 3 bases and J dropped 8 bases, with 10 bases sitting between them. This CDR3 has 12 amino acids. Per germline, CDR1 PRHDT and CDR2 FYEKMQ (reference sequence). CDR3 sequence reads: CASSFQGKGYTF. CDR3 coding DNA: TGTGCCAGCAGCTTCCAGGGGAAAGGCTACACCTTC.

The CDR3 nucleotides read TGTGCCAGCAGTGAAGAGGGTTGGGACAGAACCACGATCGGCTACGAGCAGTACTTC. It codes for CASSEEGWDRTTIGYEQYF. The chain links TRBV6-1 to TRBJ2-7; 7 nucleotides match TRBD1. V was clipped by 1 base and J by 3 bases; unmatched bases: 18. Germline V gives CDR1 MNHNS, CDR2 SASEGT. The length of the CDR3 is 19 residues.

V usage is TRBV27 and J usage is TRBJ2-2; the D is unclear. Trimming shortened V by 2 bases and J by 6 bases, and 4 bases separated the two germline ends. The CDR3 sequence is 12 residues long. Per germline, CDR1 MNHEY and CDR2 SMNVEV (reference sequence). DNA for the CDR3: TGTGCCAGCAGTTTAGAATCCGGGGAGCTGTTTTTT. This encodes CASSLESGELFF.

The V and J genes are TRBV4-1 and TRBJ1-2; unclear D gene. Germline CDR1 and CDR2: MGHRA and YSYEKL. V dropped 0 bases and J dropped 10 bases, with 15 bases sitting between them. The CDR3 length is 14 residues. The CDR3 DNA sequence: TGCGCCAGCAGCCAAGATGGCACCGAACTCGACTACACCTTC. It is translated as CASSQDGTELDYTF.

This rearrangement joins TRBV27 to TRBJ2-7, with D perhaps matching TRBD1 or TRBD2 (5 bases each). Germline CDR1 reads MNHEY; CDR2 reads SMNVEV (reference sequence). The CDR3 runs 14 residues. V dropped 8 bases and J dropped 5 bases, with 19 bases sitting between them. The CDR3 protein is CASWPGTGMDEQYF. CDR3 nucleotides: TGTGCCAGCTGGCCCGGGACGGGGATGGACGAGCAGTACTTC.

The V and J genes are TRBV13 and TRBJ2-3, with 8 bases aligning to TRBD1. The CDR3 has 15 residues. Germline CDR1 and CDR2: PRHDT and FYEKMQ (reference sequence). Trimming at V came to 6 bases and at J to 4 bases, leaving 9 bases not matched to a gene. This CDR3 reads CASSQPGQDPDTQYF. CDR3 bases: TGTGCCAGCAGTCAACCGGGACAGGATCCAGATACGCAGTATTTT.

This clone was seen only once. This rearrangement joins TRBV7-8 to TRBJ1-1; 8 positions agree with TRBD1. This CDR3 has 16 amino acids. The junction had 11 bases not matched to a gene; V was cut back by 4 bases and J by 4 bases. CDR1 SGHVS and CDR2 FQNEAQ come from the germline V gene. The DNA of the CDR3 is TGTGCCAGCAGCTGGGGCCTTACAGGGGGGAGCACTGAAGCTTTCTTT. It yields the protein CASSWGLTGGSTEAFF.

The rearrangement joins TRBV7-8 to TRBJ2-7; 9 nucleotides align to TRBD2. J lost 4 bases, V lost 3 bases, and 10 bases had no gene match. This CDR3 is built from 16 residues. Germline lookup yields CDR1 SGHVS and CDR2 FQNEAQ. CDR3 in amino acids: CASSFGIGLATYEQYF. DNA for the CDR3: TGTGCCAGCAGCTTCGGAATTGGACTAGCGACTTACGAGCAGTACTTC.

The chain couples TRBV19 to TRBJ2-7, with 9 bases lining up with TRBD2. CDR1 LNHDA and CDR2 SQIVND come from the germline V gene (reference sequence). The length of the CDR3 is 16 residues. J gave up 4 bases and V 3 bases, and 10 bases lay outside the gene matches. This CDR3 is CASSISGGRTPYEQYF. CDR3 sequence (DNA): TGTGCCAGTAGTATTAGCGGGGGACGGACTCCTTACGAGCAGTACTTC.

Regarding this clone: At the DNA level, this CDR3 is encoded by other sequences in the same sample as well. This chain connects TRBV5-1 to TRBJ2-7; D not certain. From germline, CDR1 is SGHRS and CDR2 YFSETQ. Trimming pared 2 bases from V and 4 bases from J, leaving 7 bases between. The CDR3 has 12 residues. The CDR3 DNA follows: TGCGCCAGCAGCTTAGGAGATTACGAGCAGTACTTC. Translation gives CASSLGDYEQYF.

The genes are TRBV5-1 and TRBJ2-1; weak D call: TRBD2 (5 bases). The CDR3 is 14 amino acids. The V gene's germline CDR1 is SGHRS and CDR2 YFSETQ. Trimming took 2 bases from V and 6 from J, leaving 12 bases between them. This chain's CDR3 is CASSFEGTGNEQFF. The CDR3 nucleotides read TGCGCCAGCAGCTTTGAGGGTACGGGCAATGAGCAGTTCTTC. Filled out from reference TRBV5-1 and TRBJ2-1, the complete variable domain reads KAGVTQTPRYLIKTRGQQVTLSCSPISGHRSVSWYQQTPGQGLQFLFEYFSETQRNKGNFPGRFSGRQFSNSRSEMNVSTLELGDSALYLCASSFEGTGNEQFFGPGTRLTVL.

This clone was counted a single time. The chain combines TRBV6-6 with TRBJ1-5; 7 nucleotides align to TRBD1. This CDR3 region has 15 residues. Trimming removed 4 bases from V and 0 bases from J; junction bases left unmatched: 3. The germline CDR1 and CDR2 sequences are MNHNY and SVGAGI (reference sequence). The CDR3 spells CASSSGTASNQPQHF. CDR3 sequence (DNA): TGTGCCAGCAGTTCGGGGACAGCTAGCAATCAGCCCCAGCATTTT.

This rearrangement joins TRBV28 to TRBJ2-7, with TRBD1 matching over 7 bases. Germline CDR1 is MDHEN and CDR2 is SYDVKM. With V trimmed by 5 bases and J by 4 bases, 14 bases remained unmatched. This CDR3 spans 16 amino acids. CDR3 nucleotides: TGTGCCAGCAGTCGTCGCCTGGACAGGTGGCTTTACGAGCAGTACTTC. It encodes CASSRRLDRWLYEQYF.

The chain carries TRBV7-8 and TRBJ2-1, with D unresolved. Germline V gene data show CDR1 as SGHVS and CDR2 as FQNEAQ. The CDR3 extends over 11 amino acids. Between the trimmed V and J ends, which lost 1 base and 12 bases, there was a span of 7 bases. The DNA for the CDR3 is TGTGCCAGCAGCTTAGTAGGTGGGCAGTTCTTC. It encodes CASSLVGGQFF.

The CDR3, as DNA: TGTGCCTGGAGTGACCCGTGGGGGGTAGATACGCAGTATTTT. Amino acids: CAWSDPWGVDTQYF. The chain uses TRBV30 and TRBJ2-3; perhaps TRBD2 as D (6 bases). Germline CDR1 is GTSNPN and CDR2 is SVGIG (reference sequence). CDR3 length: 14 residues. V lost 1 base and J 5 bases, leaving 13 bases between the germline ends.

The chain joins TRBV2 to TRBJ2-3; 11 bases align to TRBD2. Germline CDR1 SNHLY, CDR2 FYNNEI. This CDR3 comprises 15 residues. The ends lost 4 bases at V and 2 bases at J; junction bases unmatched: 2. CDR3 residues: CASSGLAGITDTQYF. The CDR3 region has the DNA TGTGCCAGCAGTGGACTAGCGGGAATCACAGATACGCAGTATTTT. The variable domain in full, completed from reference TRBV2 and TRBJ2-3, reads EPEVTQTPSHQVTQMGQEVILRCVPISNHLYFYWYRQILGQKVEFLVSFYNNEISEKSEIFDDQFSVERPDGSNFTLKIRSTKLEDSAMYFCASSGLAGITDTQYFGPGTRLTVL.

CDR3 in DNA: TGTGCCAGCAGCGGGACAGACAATGAGCAGTTCTTC. Translated, it gives CASSGTDNEQFF. The rearrangement links TRBV9 to TRBJ2-1, with a possible D match to TRBD1 (6 bases). The CDR3 has 12 residues. Trimming removed 3 bases at V and 5 bases at J, with 6 bases between. Germline CDR1 is SGDLS and CDR2 is YYNGEE.

The CDR3 spells CASSQAGTGDEKLFF. In DNA, the CDR3 is TGCGCCAGCAGCCAGGCCGGGACAGGGGATGAAAAACTGTTTTTT. The V call is TRBV4-1, the J call TRBJ1-4; 10 bases are shared with TRBD1. The CDR3 extends over 15 amino acids. Trimming cost V 3 bases and J 6 bases; bases outside gene matches: 4. Germline lookup yields CDR1 MGHRA and CDR2 YSYEKL.

This chain connects TRBV6-5 to TRBJ2-7; 7 bases line up with TRBD1. The ends lost 2 bases at V and 6 bases at J; junction bases unmatched: 13. Germline V gene data show CDR1 as MNHEY and CDR2 as SVGAGI. CDR3 length equals 16 residues. The CDR3 spells CASSYTGDRAFGEQYF. In nucleotides, the CDR3 is TGTGCCAGCAGTTACACCGGAGACAGGGCCTTCGGCGAGCAGTACTTC.

The chain links TRBV7-8 to TRBJ2-7, with D maybe TRBD2 (6 bases). Trimming took off 0 bases at V and 3 bases at J, with 12 bases between the two ends. This CDR3 has 15 amino acids. From germline, CDR1 is SGHVS and CDR2 FQNEAQ. The chain's CDR3 is CASSLAAGPVYEQYF. CDR3 nucleotides: TGTGCCAGCAGCTTAGCGGCGGGACCGGTCTACGAGCAGTACTTC.

The chain couples TRBV7-9 to TRBJ2-2; 8 bases map to TRBD1. V trimming: 5 bases; J trimming: 2 bases; junction bases outside the gene matches: 7. The CDR3 is made up of 16 amino acids. The germline V gene encodes CDR1 SEHNR and CDR2 FQNEAQ (reference sequence). CDR3 coding DNA: TGTGCCAGCAGCCCCTTAGGACAGGGAAACACCGGGGAGCTGTTTTTT. Amino acids: CASSPLGQGNTGELFF.

Comments on this clone: Other DNA variants within this sample encode the same CDR3. This rearrangement joins TRBV9 to TRBJ2-1, with 7 bases fitting TRBD2. Per the germline V gene, CDR1 is SGDLS and CDR2 is YYNGEE. CDR3 size: 14 residues. Unmatched junction bases numbered 2, after V lost 2 bases and J lost 3 bases. CDR3 residues: CASSVERDYNEQFF. The CDR3 region has the DNA TGTGCCAGCAGCGTGGAGCGGGACTACAATGAGCAGTTCTTC.

This clone appeared once. The chain employs TRBV10-3 and TRBJ2-7; tentatively, D is TRBD2 (5 bases). Looked up from germline, CDR1 is ENHRY and CDR2 is SYGVKD. V was pared by 0 bases and J by 9 bases, with 12 bases between. The CDR3 covers 13 residues. The CDR3 nucleotides read TGTGCCATCAGTGAGTCGTGGGGAGTCGGGCAGTACTTC. Protein sequence: CAISESWGVGQYF.

The chain recombines TRBV21-1 with TRBJ2-5; the tabulated D call, TRBD1, remains unverified against the DNA. TRBV21-1 constitutes a pseudogene. The CDR3 spans 11 residues. In nucleotides, the CDR3 is TGTGCCAGCAGCAAACAGATGACCCAGTACTTC. Residues: CASSKQMTQYF.

The CDR3 bases are TGTGCCAGCAGTCTGACGGTGGGGCATGGCTACACCTTC. It encodes CASSLTVGHGYTF. The chain is built from TRBV27 and TRBJ1-2, with a weak D call TRBD1 (5 bases). CDR3 length equals 13 residues. Germline V gene data show CDR1 as MNHEY and CDR2 as SMNVEV (reference sequence). V was shortened by 5 bases and J by 6 bases, with 13 bases between the two germline ends.